This TCR beta chain was found in a study of TIL therapy for anti-PD-1-resistant metastatic lung cancer. A single count supports this clone. Germline values: CDR1 MDHEN, CDR2 SYDVKM. The CDR3 runs 19 residues. J lost 2 bases, V lost 5 bases, and 12 bases had no gene match. Sequencing used immunoSEQ v3. Libraries were prepared by immunoSEQ multiplex PCR; TCRdb keeps only in-frame clonotypes and omits some of them. The sample lists 15,000 to 20,000 clones, roughly four fifths occurring once. The time point was: pre-treatment sample, taken before nivolumab and TIL therapy. J is TRBJ2-7 and V is TRBV28, with 16 bases lining up with TRBD2. This TCR came from a person between 30 and 79 years old with non-small cell lung cancer. The sample in question was blood, obtained at baseline. CDR3 sequence: CASSGSPGLAGGPAYEQYF. CDR3 coding DNA: TGTGCCAGCAGTGGGTCGCCGGGACTAGCGGGGGGGCCGGCCTACGAGCAGTACTTC. Full variable domain (rest looked up from reference TRBV28 and TRBJ2-7): DVKVTQSSRYLVKRTGEKVFLECVQDMDHENMFWYRQDPGLGLRLIYFSYDVKMKEKGDIPEGYSVSREKKERFSLILESASTNQTSMYLCASSGSPGLAGGPAYEQYFGPGTRLTVT.